This TCR beta chain stems from a study of blood T cell repertoires in COVID-19. Germline V gene data show CDR1 as SGHDN and CDR2 as FVKESK. There are 18 residues in the CDR3. V was clipped by 2 bases and J by 1 base; unmatched bases: 9. Clones were sequenced by immunoSEQ multiplex PCR, and TCRdb holds only the in-frame ones, with some missing. The table lists approximately 220,000 clones, under 90% of them singletons. The sequenced material came from peripheral blood. The clonotype comes from a woman aged 40 to 50 with active or convalescent COVID-19. The V and J genes are TRBV14 and TRBJ2-3; 10 bases fit TRBD1. In DNA form, the CDR3 reads TGTGCCAGCAGCCAACGACGTTCCGGGACAGGGGGCACAGATACGCAGTATTTT. Its translation: CASSQRRSGTGGTDTQYF.